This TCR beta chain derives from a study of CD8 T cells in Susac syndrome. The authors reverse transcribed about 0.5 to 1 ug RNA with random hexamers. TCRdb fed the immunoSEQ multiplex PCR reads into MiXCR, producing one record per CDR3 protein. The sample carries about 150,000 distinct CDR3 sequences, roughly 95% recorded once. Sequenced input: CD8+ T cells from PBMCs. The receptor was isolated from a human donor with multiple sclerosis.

The CDR3 reads CASSLPPERMQFF. CDR3 in DNA: TGTGCCAGCAGCCTCCCACCGGAGCGGATGCAGTTCTTC. The chain employs TRBV7-9 and TRBJ2-1, with D possibly being TRBD2 (5 bases). CDR3 length: 13 residues. V gave up 5 bases and J gave up 12 bases, with 17 bases separating them. Germline V lookup: CDR1 SEHNR, CDR2 FQNEAQ (reference sequence).